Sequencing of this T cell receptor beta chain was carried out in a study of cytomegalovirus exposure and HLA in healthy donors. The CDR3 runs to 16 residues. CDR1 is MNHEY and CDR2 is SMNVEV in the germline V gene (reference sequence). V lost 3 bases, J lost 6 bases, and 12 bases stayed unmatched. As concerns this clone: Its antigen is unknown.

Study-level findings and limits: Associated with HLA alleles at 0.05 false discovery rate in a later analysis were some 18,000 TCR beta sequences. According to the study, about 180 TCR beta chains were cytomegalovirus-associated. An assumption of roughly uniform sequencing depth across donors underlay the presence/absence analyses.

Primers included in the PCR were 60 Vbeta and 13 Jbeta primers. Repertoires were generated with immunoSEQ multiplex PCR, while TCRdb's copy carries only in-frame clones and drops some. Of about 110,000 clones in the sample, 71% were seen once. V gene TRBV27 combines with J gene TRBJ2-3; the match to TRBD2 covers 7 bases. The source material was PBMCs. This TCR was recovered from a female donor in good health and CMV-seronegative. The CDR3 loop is CASSFYRGEELDTQYF. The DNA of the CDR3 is TGTGCCAGCAGTTTCTATCGGGGGGAAGAATTGGATACGCAGTATTTT.